These 10 T cell receptor beta chains were all obtained from the same sample, sequenced in a study of blood T cell repertoires in COVID-19. Assay: immunoSEQ multiplex PCR; the TCRdb copy retains only in-frame clones and omits some. Among some 150,000 clones listed, 84% were seen once. Sequencing was carried out using PBMCs or T cells enriched from blood (not recorded which). Receptor source: a man over 45 who had recovered from COVID-19.

The chain has TRBV12-3 or TRBV12-4 and TRBJ1-2, with 7 bases fitting TRBD1. Trimming removed 4 bases from V and 4 bases from J; junction bases left unmatched: 3. This CDR3 region has 13 residues. CDR3 nucleotides: TGTGCCAGCAGTTCTGGGACAGCCTATGGCTACACCTTC. This gives the protein CASSSGTAYGYTF.

This chain connects TRBV30 to TRBJ1-4; TRBD1 is a possible D gene (6 bases). Trimming took 5 bases from V and 1 from J, leaving 14 bases between them. Per the germline V gene, CDR1 is GTSNPN and CDR2 is SVGIG (reference sequence). CDR3 length: 15 residues. The CDR3, as DNA: TGTGCCTGGCTTCGGGACATCGGAACTAATGAAAAACTGTTTTTT. As protein: CAWLRDIGTNEKLFF.

The genes are TRBV18 and TRBJ1-1, with TRBD1 matching 9 bases. CDR1 and CDR2 from the germline V gene are KGHSH and LQKENI. CDR3 length: 16 residues. J lost 4 bases, V lost 3 bases, and 9 bases had no gene match. CDR3 nucleotides: TGTGCCAGCTCACCGACGGGACAGGGCGGCGGCACTGAAGCTTTCTTT. Its protein product is CASSPTGQGGGTEAFF.

This chain uses TRBV19 with TRBJ1-2, with D unresolved. Trimming cost V 7 bases and J 8 bases, with 17 bases left between them. The germline V gene has CDR1 LNHDA and CDR2 SQIVND (reference sequence). The CDR3 loop spans 13 amino acids. CDR3 bases: TGTGCCAGTACCGAAGGCAGCGGCTTCGGCTACACCTTC. Its protein product is CASTEGSGFGYTF.

The chain employs TRBV18 and TRBJ2-1; weak D call: TRBD1 (5 bases). The ends were cut back, 2 bases at V and 0 bases at J, with 5 bases in the middle. CDR3 size: 14 residues. The germline CDR1 and CDR2 sequences are KGHSH and LQKENI. The CDR3 DNA sequence: TGTGCCAGCTCACCAGACAGCTCCTACAATGAGCAGTTCTTC. Translating it yields CASSPDSSYNEQFF.

The table lists this clone with a count of one. The rearrangement joins TRBV10-3 to TRBJ2-5, with D possibly being TRBD1 (6 bases). This CDR3 spans 15 amino acids. V lost 2 bases and J 5 bases, leaving 15 bases between the germline ends. Looked up from germline, CDR1 is ENHRY and CDR2 is SYGVKD. CDR3 protein: CAISESQGNVETQYF. In nucleotides, the CDR3 is TGTGCCATCAGTGAGAGTCAGGGGAACGTGGAGACCCAGTACTTC.

The J gene is TRBJ2-7, the V gene TRBV5-8; 7 bases are shared with TRBD1. CDR3 length equals 13 residues. Germline assignment: CDR1 SGHTS and CDR2 YDEGEE. The V gene end was trimmed by 4 bases and the J gene end by 3 bases; junction bases not matched to a gene: 4. In DNA form, the CDR3 reads TGTGCCAGCAGCACCAGACAGGGCTACGAGCAGTACTTC. Encoded protein: CASSTRQGYEQYF. Variable domain in full (rest from reference TRBV5-8 and TRBJ2-7): EAGVTQSPTHLIKTRGQQATLRCSPISGHTSVYWYQQALGLGLQFLLWYDEGEERNRGNFPPRFSGRQFPNYSSELNVNALELEDSALYLCASSTRQGYEQYFGPGTRLTVT.

A note on this clone: One end of the junction does not line up with germline, which may come from a read error. The chain employs TRBV11-3 and TRBJ1-5; 10 bases are shared with TRBD1. CDR1 and CDR2 from the germline V gene are SGHNT and YENEEA. The CDR3 is made up of 15 amino acids. CDR3 residues: CASSLGQGGRLPQHF. The CDR3 DNA follows: TGTGCCAGCAGTTTAGGACAGGGGGGAAGGTTGCCCCAGCATTTT.

This clone was picked up a small number of times. The J gene is TRBJ1-5, the V gene TRBV2; D unclear. The CDR3 extends over 14 amino acids. V lost 10 bases to trimming and J lost 2 bases, with 15 bases between them. CDR1 is SNHLY, CDR2 FYNNEI, per germline. In DNA, the CDR3 is TGTGCCATTAGCCGGGAGGGTGGCAATCAGCCCCAGCATTTT. Its protein product is CAISREGGNQPQHF.

The chain couples TRBV7-9 to TRBJ1-2, with D possibly matching TRBD1 (6 bases). Between the trimmed V and J ends, which lost 4 bases and 3 bases, there was a span of 12 bases. The CDR3 is made up of 14 amino acids. Germline loops: CDR1 SEHNR, CDR2 FQNEAQ (reference sequence). The CDR3 DNA follows: TGTGCCAGCAGCTCCCTGGGGGCGGACTATGGCTACACCTTC. Its protein is CASSSLGADYGYTF.